Following are 14 T cell receptor beta chains from one sample sequenced in a study of T cells after yellow fever vaccination. TCRdb reanalysed the 5' RACE reads using MiXCR and keeps one entry per CDR3 protein. The sample yields around 400,000 distinct CDR3 sequences, 9.5% to 13% seen once. The specimen comprised PBMCs, sampled on the day of the first yellow fever vaccination. All receptors derive from a man aged 18 to 35 who received the YFV17D yellow fever vaccine.

This clonotype occurred a few times. The gene calls are TRBV4-1 and TRBJ1-4; 10 bases align to TRBD1. Germline values: CDR1 MGHRA, CDR2 YSYEKL. CDR3 length: 17 amino acids. J lost 6 bases, V lost 2 bases, and 9 bases had no gene match. The CDR3 nucleotides are TGCGCCAGCAGCCAACGTACGACCGGGACAGGGGATGAAAAACTGTTTTTT. It codes for CASSQRTTGTGDEKLFF.

The J gene is TRBJ2-7, the V gene TRBV7-2; D is unresolved. Trimming cost V 1 base and J 2 bases, with 6 bases left between them. This CDR3 region has 13 residues. Germline assignment: CDR1 SGHTA and CDR2 FQGNSA. CDR3 nucleotide sequence: TGTGCCAGCAGCTTAGTTCACCCCTACGAGCAGTACTTC. Translating it yields CASSLVHPYEQYF.

In this sample, this clonotype turned up a few times. The CDR3 is CASTVQRETEAFF. CDR3 sequence (DNA): TGTGCCAGCACCGTCCAGAGAGAAACTGAAGCTTTCTTT. The chain has TRBV7-2 and TRBJ1-1; no clear D. CDR1 and CDR2 (germline): SGHTA, FQGNSA. V lost 7 bases and J 5 bases, leaving 14 bases between the germline ends. The CDR3 is 13 amino acids. The full variable domain, with the rest looked up from reference TRBV7-2 and TRBJ1-1, is GAGVSQSPSNKVTEKGKDVELRCDPISGHTALYWYRQSLGQGLEFLIYFQGNSAPDKSGLPSDRFSAERTGGSVSTLTIQRTQQEDSAVYLCASTVQRETEAFFGQGTRLTVV.

This clonotype came up a few times. The chain carries TRBV6-1 and TRBJ1-5; D perhaps matches TRBD1 (6 bases). The CDR3 loop spans 16 amino acids. CDR1 is MNHNS, CDR2 SASEGT, per germline. V lost 6 bases and J 3 bases, leaving 18 bases between the germline ends. This CDR3 reads CASRGTNRVFNQPQHF. The CDR3 DNA is TGTGCCAGCAGGGGGACGAACAGGGTGTTCAATCAGCCCCAGCATTTT.

In this sample, this clonotype turned up a few times. CDR3 DNA sequence: TGTGCCAGCAGTTACCCCGGGACTAGCGGGGGGGCCTCTAGCACAGATACGCAGTATTTT. Its translation: CASSYPGTSGGASSTDTQYF. The rearrangement uses TRBV6-2 or TRBV6-3 and TRBJ2-3; TRBD2 agrees at 16 bases. CDR3 length: 20 residues. In germline, CDR1 is MNHEY, CDR2 SVGEGT. V shed 2 bases and J 0 bases; nucleotides not matched to a gene: 8.

The chain combines TRBV4-1 with TRBJ2-1; TRBD1 agrees at 7 bases. The V gene's germline CDR1 is MGHRA and CDR2 YSYEKL. V was pared by 4 bases and J by 2 bases, with 5 bases of the junction left unmatched. This CDR3 is 15 amino acids long. The CDR3 spells CASSPRQGAYNEQFF. As DNA, the CDR3 is TGCGCCAGCAGCCCTCGACAGGGTGCCTACAATGAGCAGTTCTTC.

The chain is built from TRBV15 and TRBJ2-5; D could derive from TRBD1 or TRBD2 (5 bases each). In germline, CDR1 is LNHNV, CDR2 YYDKDF (reference sequence). This CDR3 region has 14 residues. V shed 3 bases and J shed 6 bases, with 14 bases lying between them. The CDR3 DNA follows: TGTGCCACCAGCAGCCCAGGGACGTCGAAGACCCAGTACTTC. As protein: CATSSPGTSKTQYF.

This clonotype was recorded many times. The chain is built from TRBV7-2 and TRBJ2-4; 10 nucleotides match TRBD2. The germline gives CDR1 SGHTA, CDR2 FQGNSA. With 5 bases clipped from V and 9 bases from J, the junction kept 10 bases outside the gene matches. This CDR3 region has 15 residues. The CDR3 bases are TGTGCCAGCAGCCTAAGTAGCGGGGGGCCACCCATTCAGTACTTC. Residues: CASSLSSGGPPIQYF.

This clonotype was seen a handful of times. The chain couples TRBV9 to TRBJ1-5; D perhaps matches TRBD1 (6 bases). Trimming left V 4 bases short and J 1 base short, with 12 bases between. The CDR3 has 15 residues. Germline CDR1 reads SGDLS; CDR2 reads YYNGEE. This CDR3 is CASSIGTSSNQPQHF. The CDR3 nucleotides read TGTGCCAGCAGCATTGGGACATCCAGCAATCAGCCCCAGCATTTT.

This clonotype was detected only a few times. The V gene is TRBV27, the J gene TRBJ1-1; the D gene is possibly TRBD1 (5 bases). The CDR3 is 14 amino acids. Trimming left V 6 bases short and J 4 bases short, with 15 bases between. Germline V lookup: CDR1 MNHEY, CDR2 SMNVEV (reference sequence). The CDR3 protein is CASSPWGKGTEAFF. The CDR3, as DNA: TGTGCCAGCAGCCCTTGGGGGAAAGGCACTGAAGCTTTCTTT.

This clonotype was observed a few times. The genes are TRBV19 and TRBJ2-1, with no clear D. The CDR3 runs to 14 residues. V was clipped by 5 bases and J by 2 bases, with 10 bases between them. In germline, CDR1 is LNHDA, CDR2 SQIVND (reference sequence). The CDR3 DNA is TGTGCCAGTAGTGGAGTGGTAACCTACAATGAGCAGTTCTTC. Translating it yields CASSGVVTYNEQFF.

As regards this clonotype: A read error may produce the germline difference seen at one junction end. V is TRBV7-9 and J is TRBJ1-4; D gene uncertain. In germline, CDR1 is SEHNR, CDR2 FQNEAQ (reference sequence). The CDR3 spans 11 residues. The chain's CDR3 is CARSLKERLFF. As DNA, the CDR3 is TGTGCCAGGAGCTTAAAGGAGAGACTGTTTTTT.

The genes are TRBV20-1 and TRBJ2-3, with 8 bases fitting TRBD1. J lost 3 bases, V lost 5 bases, and 7 bases had no gene match. CDR3 length: 14 amino acids. CDR1 and CDR2 from the germline V gene are DFQATT and SNEGSKA (reference sequence). The CDR3 sequence: CSARTGRWTDTQYF. As DNA, the CDR3 is TGCAGTGCTCGGACAGGGAGGTGGACAGATACGCAGTATTTT.

In its sample, this clonotype was seen many times. This sequence joins TRBV29-1 and TRBJ2-3; TRBD1 might be the D (5 bases). Germline CDR1 reads SQVTM; CDR2 reads ANQGSEA. This CDR3 comprises 15 residues. V dropped 3 bases and J dropped 0 bases, with 13 bases sitting between them. The CDR3 is CSVETQTASTDTQYF. Written as DNA, the CDR3 is TGCAGCGTTGAGACCCAGACAGCTAGCACAGATACGCAGTATTTT.